Described below is a single T cell receptor (beta chain) sequence and its context. What it binds is unknown. These data originate in a study of CD8+ T cells in alopecia areata. Across the whole study: Tofacitinib administration persisted for 6 to 18 months, succeeded by 6 months off drug.

Isolated RNA was reverse transcribed into cDNA used as the sequencing template. Sequencing was performed with immunoSEQ multiplex PCR; in TCRdb, only in-frame clones are kept and a portion is missing. The table records about 190,000 clones, 59% of them present only once. Points from the study as a whole: The study found higher clonality in lesional than normal scalp, especially in alopecia totalis/universalis.

The CDR3 spans 10 residues. Germline CDR1 is SQVTM and CDR2 is ANQGSEA. Trimming took off 5 bases at V and 2 bases at J, with 3 bases between the two ends. This chain joins TRBV29-1 and TRBJ2-5; D gene unclear. The source is a human donor with alopecia areata. The sequencing used CD4+ T cells sorted from blood, collected at week 0. Here the CDR3 DNA reads TGCAGCGTTAATCAAGAGACCCAGTACTTC. Translated, it gives CSVNQETQYF.